This TCR beta chain originates from a study of shared clonotypes between healthy human individuals. General study findings and limits: Researchers found naive subsets generally carried larger estimated richness than memory subsets.

With regard to this clone: Its antigen is as yet unknown.

CDR3 length: 12 residues. V shed 4 bases, J shed 10 bases, and the junction held 6 bases outside the gene matches. Germline lookup yields CDR1 SNHLY and CDR2 FYNNEI. Libraries were prepared by immunoSEQ multiplex PCR; TCRdb keeps only in-frame clonotypes and omits some of them. The repertoire holds roughly 2 million clones, 95% seen once, with around 0.13% in the top ten. Donors comprised only Caucasian adults living in Nashville, Tennessee. The TCR was taken from a man aged 18-30 years in good health. The sequenced material came from naive CD4+ T cells sorted from blood. The sample's subset: CD45RA+ positively selected. The J gene is TRBJ1-1, the V gene TRBV2; 7 nucleotides line up with TRBD1. CDR3 in amino acids: CASSGTGLGAFF. The CDR3 nucleotides are TGTGCCAGCAGTGGGACAGGCCTTGGAGCTTTCTTT.